The entry that follows covers one T cell receptor beta chain sequence. Its antigen is as yet unknown. The record originates from a study of graft-versus-host responses after intestinal transplantation. Study as a whole: Every transplant recipient was induced with anti-thymocyte globulin, then maintained on tacrolimus and steroids for about 3 years. Points from the study as a whole: Investigators detected GvH clones in recipient marrow, with some emerging earlier in ileum or blood.

The CDR3 is made up of 11 amino acids. CDR1 is DFQATT and CDR2 is SNEGSKA in the germline V gene (reference sequence). Between the trimmed V and J ends, which lost 4 bases and 10 bases, there was a span of 13 bases. Method: immunoSEQ multiplex PCR; TCRdb's copy keeps in-frame clones and lacks some. The sample consists of under 150,000 clones, about nine tenths of them appearing once. This specimen was unstimulated CD4+ T cells sorted from spleen or lymph node cells, taken before intestinal transplant. This TCR was sampled from a human donor who received an intestinal transplant. This chain joins TRBV20-1 and TRBJ1-2; TRBD1 is a possible D gene (5 bases). CDR3 sequence (DNA): TGCAGTGCTACCCGGGGGGGGGTCTACACCTTC. It specifies CSATRGGVYTF.